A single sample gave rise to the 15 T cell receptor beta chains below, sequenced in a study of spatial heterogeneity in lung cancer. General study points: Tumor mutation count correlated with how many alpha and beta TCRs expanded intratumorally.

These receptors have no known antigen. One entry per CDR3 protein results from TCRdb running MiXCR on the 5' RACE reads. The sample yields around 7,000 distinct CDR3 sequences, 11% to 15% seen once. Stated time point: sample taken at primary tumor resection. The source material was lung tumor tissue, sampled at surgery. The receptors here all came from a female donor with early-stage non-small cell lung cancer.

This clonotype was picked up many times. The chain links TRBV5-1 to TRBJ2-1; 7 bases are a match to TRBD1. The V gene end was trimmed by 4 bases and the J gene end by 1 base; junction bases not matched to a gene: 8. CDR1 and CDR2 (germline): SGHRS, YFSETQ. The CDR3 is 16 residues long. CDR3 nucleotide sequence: TGCGCCAGCAGCCCGACAGGGAATCCGTCCTACAATGAGCAGTTCTTC. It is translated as CASSPTGNPSYNEQFF.

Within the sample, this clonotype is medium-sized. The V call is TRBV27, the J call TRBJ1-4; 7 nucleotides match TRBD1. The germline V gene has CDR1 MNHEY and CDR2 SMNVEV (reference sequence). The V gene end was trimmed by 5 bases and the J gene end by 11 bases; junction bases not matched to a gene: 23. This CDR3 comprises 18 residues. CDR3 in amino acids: CASSAGTARFRPTTKLFF. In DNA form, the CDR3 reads TGTGCCAGCAGTGCCGGGACAGCCAGGTTCCGTCCCACGACGAAACTGTTTTTT.

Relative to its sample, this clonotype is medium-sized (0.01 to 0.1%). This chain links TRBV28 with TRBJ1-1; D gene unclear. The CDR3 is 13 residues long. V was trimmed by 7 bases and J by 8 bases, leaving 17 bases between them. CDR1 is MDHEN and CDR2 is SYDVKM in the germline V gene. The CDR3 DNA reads TGTGCCAGCATCCAACCCGGCAGTCTAGAAGCTTTCTTT. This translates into CASIQPGSLEAFF.

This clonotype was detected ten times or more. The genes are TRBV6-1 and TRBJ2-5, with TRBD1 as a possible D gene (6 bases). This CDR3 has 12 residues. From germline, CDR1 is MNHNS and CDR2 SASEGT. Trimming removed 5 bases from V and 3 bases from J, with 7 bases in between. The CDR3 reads CASSYREETQYF. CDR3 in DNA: TGTGCCAGCAGTTACAGGGAAGAGACCCAGTACTTC.

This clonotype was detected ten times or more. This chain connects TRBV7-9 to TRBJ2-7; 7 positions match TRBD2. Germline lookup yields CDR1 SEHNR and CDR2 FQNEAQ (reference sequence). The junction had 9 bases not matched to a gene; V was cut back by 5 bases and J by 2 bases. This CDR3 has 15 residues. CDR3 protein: CASSPGEGTTYEQYF. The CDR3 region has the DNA TGTGCCAGCAGCCCCGGAGAGGGGACTACCTACGAGCAGTACTTC. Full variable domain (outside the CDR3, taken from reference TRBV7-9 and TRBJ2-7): DTGVSQNPRHKITKRGQNVTFRCDPISEHNRLYWYRQTLGQGPEFLTYFQNEAQLEKSRLLSDRFSAERPKGSFSTLEIQRTEQGDSAMYLCASSPGEGTTYEQYFGPGTRLTVT.

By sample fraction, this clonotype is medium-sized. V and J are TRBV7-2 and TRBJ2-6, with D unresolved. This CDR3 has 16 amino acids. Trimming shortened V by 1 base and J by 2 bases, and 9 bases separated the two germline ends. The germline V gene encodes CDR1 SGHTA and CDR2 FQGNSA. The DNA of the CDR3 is TGTGCCAGCAGCTTAGAAGGGCGCCCTGGGGCCAACGTCCTGACTTTC. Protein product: CASSLEGRPGANVLTF.

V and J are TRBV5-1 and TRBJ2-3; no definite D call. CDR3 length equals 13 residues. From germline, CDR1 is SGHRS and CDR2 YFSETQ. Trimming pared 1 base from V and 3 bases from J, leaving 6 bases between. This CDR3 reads CASSLRPTDTQYF. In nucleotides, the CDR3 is TGCGCCAGCAGCTTGCGTCCGACAGATACGCAGTATTTT.

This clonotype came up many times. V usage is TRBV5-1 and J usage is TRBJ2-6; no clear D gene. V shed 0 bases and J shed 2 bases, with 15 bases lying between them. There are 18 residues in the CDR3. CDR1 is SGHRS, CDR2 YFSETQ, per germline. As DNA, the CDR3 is TGCGCCAGCAGCTTGGCCTTTGGTTCTCTCACTGGGGCCAACGTCCTGACTTTC. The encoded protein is CASSLAFGSLTGANVLTF.

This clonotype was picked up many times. CDR3 coding DNA: TGCAGTGTTCCGCGCCGCACAGATACGCAGTATTTT. Protein sequence: CSVPRRTDTQYF. The V call is TRBV20-1, the J call TRBJ2-3, with D uncertain. Germline values: CDR1 DFQATT, CDR2 SNEGSKA (reference sequence). This CDR3 has 12 amino acids. The ends were cut back, 7 bases at V and 1 base at J, with 9 bases in the middle.

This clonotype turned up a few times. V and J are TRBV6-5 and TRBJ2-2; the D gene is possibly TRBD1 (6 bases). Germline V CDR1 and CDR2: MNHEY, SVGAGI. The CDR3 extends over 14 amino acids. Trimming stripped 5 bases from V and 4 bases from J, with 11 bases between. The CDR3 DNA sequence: TGTGCCAGCAGTCTCCCGGACAGCACCGGGGAGCTGTTTTTT. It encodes CASSLPDSTGELFF.

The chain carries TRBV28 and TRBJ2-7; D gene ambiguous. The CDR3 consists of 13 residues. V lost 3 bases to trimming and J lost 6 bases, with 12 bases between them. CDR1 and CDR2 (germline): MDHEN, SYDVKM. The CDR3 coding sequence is TGTGCCAGCAGTTTGTCGGGTGTCCGCGAGCAGTACTTC. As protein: CASSLSGVREQYF.

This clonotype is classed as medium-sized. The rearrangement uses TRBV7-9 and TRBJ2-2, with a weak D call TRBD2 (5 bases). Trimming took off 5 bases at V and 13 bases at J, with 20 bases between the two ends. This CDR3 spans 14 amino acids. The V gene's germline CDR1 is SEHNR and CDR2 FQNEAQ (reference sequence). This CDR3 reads CASSPERTPMGLFF. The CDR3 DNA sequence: TGTGCCAGCAGCCCCGAAAGGACTCCTATGGGGCTGTTTTTT.

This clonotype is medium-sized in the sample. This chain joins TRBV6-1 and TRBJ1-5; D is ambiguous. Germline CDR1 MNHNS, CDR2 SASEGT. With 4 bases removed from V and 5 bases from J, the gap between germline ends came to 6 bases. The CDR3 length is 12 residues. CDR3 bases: TGTGCCAGCAGTGGCATTTATCAGCCCCAGCATTTT. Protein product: CASSGIYQPQHF.

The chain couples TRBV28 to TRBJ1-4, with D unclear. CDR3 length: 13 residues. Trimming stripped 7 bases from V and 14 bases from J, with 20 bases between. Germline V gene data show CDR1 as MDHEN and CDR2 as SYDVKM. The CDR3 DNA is TGTGCCAGCATTTCCGCGGGAGGCTTAAGGCTGTTTTTT. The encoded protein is CASISAGGLRLFF. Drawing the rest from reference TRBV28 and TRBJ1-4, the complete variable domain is DVKVTQSSRYLVKRTGEKVFLECVQDMDHENMFWYRQDPGLGLRLIYFSYDVKMKEKGDIPEGYSVSREKKERFSLILESASTNQTSMYLCASISAGGLRLFFGSGTQLSVL.

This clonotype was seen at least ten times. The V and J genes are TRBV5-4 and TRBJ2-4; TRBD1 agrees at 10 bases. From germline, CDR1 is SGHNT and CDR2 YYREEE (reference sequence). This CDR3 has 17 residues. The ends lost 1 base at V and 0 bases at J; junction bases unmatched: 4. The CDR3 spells CASSLLGQGVAKNIQYF. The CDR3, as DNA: TGTGCCAGCAGCTTGTTAGGACAGGGGGTAGCCAAAAACATTCAGTACTTC. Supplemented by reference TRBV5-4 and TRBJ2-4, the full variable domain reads ETGVTQSPTHLIKTRGQQVTLRCSSQSGHNTVSWYQQALGQGPQFIFQYYREEENGRGNFPPRFSGLQFPNYSSELNVNALELDDSALYLCASSLLGQGVAKNIQYFGAGTRLSVL.